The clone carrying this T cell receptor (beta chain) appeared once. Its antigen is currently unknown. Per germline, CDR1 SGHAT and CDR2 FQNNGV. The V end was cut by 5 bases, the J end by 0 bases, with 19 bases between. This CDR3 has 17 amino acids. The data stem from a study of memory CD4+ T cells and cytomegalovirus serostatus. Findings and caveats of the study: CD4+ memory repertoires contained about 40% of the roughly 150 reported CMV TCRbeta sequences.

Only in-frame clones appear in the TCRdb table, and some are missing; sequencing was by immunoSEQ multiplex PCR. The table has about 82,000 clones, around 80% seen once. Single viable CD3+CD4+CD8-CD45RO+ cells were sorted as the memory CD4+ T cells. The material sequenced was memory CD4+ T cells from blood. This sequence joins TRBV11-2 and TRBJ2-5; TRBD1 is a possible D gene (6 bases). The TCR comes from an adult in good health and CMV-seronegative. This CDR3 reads CASSLMGAGSYQETQYF. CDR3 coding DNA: TGTGCCAGCAGCCTTATGGGGGCAGGGAGCTACCAAGAGACCCAGTACTTC.